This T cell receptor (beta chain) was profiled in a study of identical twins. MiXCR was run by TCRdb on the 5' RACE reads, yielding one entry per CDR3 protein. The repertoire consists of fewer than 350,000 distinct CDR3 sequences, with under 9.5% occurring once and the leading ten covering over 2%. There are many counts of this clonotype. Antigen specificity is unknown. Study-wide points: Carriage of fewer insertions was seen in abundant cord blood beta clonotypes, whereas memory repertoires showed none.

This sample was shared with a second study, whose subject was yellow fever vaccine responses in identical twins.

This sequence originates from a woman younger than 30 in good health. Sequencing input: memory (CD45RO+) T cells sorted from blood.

The CDR3 coding sequence is TGCGCCAGCAGCCAAGATGTTGCGACAGCCACTACATATGGCTACACCTTC. This codes for CASSQDVATATTYGYTF. The rearrangement joins TRBV4-1 to TRBJ1-2, with a possible D match to TRBD1 (5 bases). The germline V and J ends were trimmed by 0 bases and 5 bases, with 19 bases remaining between them. There are 17 residues in the CDR3. The germline gives CDR1 MGHRA, CDR2 YSYEKL.